The 27 T cell receptor beta chains below come from one sample, sequenced in a study of a mutant IDH1 vaccine in newly diagnosed glioma. The antigens these receptors bind are not known. This sample's time point: week 5, during vaccination. Doses of 300 ug of mutant IDH1 20-mer peptide were given with topical imiquimod. Here immunoSEQ multiplex PCR was the method, and the copy in TCRdb shows in-frame clones only, minus some. The sample has tens of thousands of clones, around 80% seen once. The specimen comprised PBMCs, sampled from a glioma patient whose treatment included an IDH1 peptide vaccine. Every receptor here comes from a man aged 35-49 years with glioma. Some clones in this sample may be carry-over from other donors' samples.

This clone has only a few counts. The chain joins TRBV5-4 to TRBJ1-4, with TRBD1 matching over 7 bases. The CDR3 covers 15 residues. Germline lookup yields CDR1 SGHNT and CDR2 YYREEE (reference sequence). V dropped 4 bases and J dropped 2; count of bases not matched to a gene: 5. CDR3 sequence: CASSGSGQTNEKLFF. The CDR3 nucleotides are TGTGCCAGCAGCGGATCGGGACAGACTAATGAAAAACTGTTTTTT.

V and J are TRBV6-6 and TRBJ2-7; 7 bases fit TRBD2. The J segment lost 3 bases and the V segment lost 8 bases, leaving 10 bases of the junction unmatched. There are 14 residues in the CDR3. From germline, CDR1 is MNHNY and CDR2 SVGAGI (reference sequence). As DNA, the CDR3 is TGTGCCAGCGGCCGCGGGGGAAACCGCTACGAGCAGTACTTC. Encoded protein: CASGRGGNRYEQYF.

The chain couples TRBV11-2 to TRBJ2-7; 8 positions match TRBD2. This CDR3 comprises 14 residues. Germline V gene data show CDR1 as SGHAT and CDR2 as FQNNGV. V gave up 4 bases and J gave up 3 bases; unmatched junction bases: 5. The CDR3 protein is CASSSSRGGYEQYF. For the CDR3, the DNA is TGTGCCAGCAGCTCGTCTCGGGGGGGCTACGAGCAGTACTTC.

There are a few counts of this clone. The J gene is TRBJ1-6, the V gene TRBV19; no clear D gene. The CDR3 covers 14 residues. V lost 1 base and J lost 10, with 11 bases in between. Germline V gene lookup returns CDR1 LNHDA and CDR2 SQIVND (reference sequence). The CDR3: CASSIALSGSPLHF. The DNA for the CDR3 is TGTGCCAGTAGTATAGCACTATCGGGATCACCCCTCCACTTT. The entire variable domain, with the rest obtained from reference TRBV19 and TRBJ1-6, is as follows: DGGITQSPKYLFRKEGQNVTLSCEQNLNHDAMYWYRQDPGQGLRLIYYSQIVNDFQKGDIAEGYSVSREKKESFPLTVTSAQKNPTAFYLCASSIALSGSPLHFGNGTRLTVT.

The chain uses TRBV6-5 and TRBJ1-1; the D gene is possibly TRBD1 (5 bases). The germline V gene encodes CDR1 MNHEY and CDR2 SVGAGI. This CDR3 is 12 amino acids long. V dropped 8 bases and J dropped 3 bases, with 10 bases sitting between them. DNA of the CDR3: TGTGCCAGCGCCCAGGGAGACACTGAAGCTTTCTTT. Residues: CASAQGDTEAFF.

The chain couples TRBV4-1 to TRBJ2-2; D unclear. CDR1 MGHRA and CDR2 YSYEKL come from the germline V gene. The germline V and J ends were trimmed by 3 bases and 4 bases, with 12 bases remaining between them. CDR3 length equals 15 residues. The chain's CDR3 is CASSHALSVTGELFF. CDR3 nucleotides: TGCGCCAGCAGCCACGCCTTGTCTGTCACCGGGGAGCTGTTTTTT.

The chain has TRBV2 and TRBJ1-1, with 11 bases that match TRBD1. The trim removed 8 bases at V and 5 bases at J, leaving 7 bases unmatched. The CDR3 loop spans 14 amino acids. Germline CDR1 SNHLY, CDR2 FYNNEI. The CDR3 DNA reads as TGTGCCAGCTCATCGGACAGGGGGCAAACTGAAGCTTTCTTT. This gives the protein CASSSDRGQTEAFF. The whole variable domain, remainder taken from reference TRBV2 and TRBJ1-1, is EPEVTQTPSHQVTQMGQEVILRCVPISNHLYFYWYRQILGQKVEFLVSFYNNEISEKSEIFDDQFSVERPDGSNFTLKIRSTKLEDSAMYFCASSSDRGQTEAFFGQGTRLTVV.

In its sample, this clone was seen once. V and J are TRBV9 and TRBJ1-3, with a tentative D call TRBD1 (5 bases). Looked up from germline, CDR1 is SGDLS and CDR2 is YYNGEE. The CDR3 runs to 15 residues. Trimming shortened V by 0 bases and J by 2 bases, and 9 bases separated the two germline ends. This CDR3 is CASSVAGGAGNTIYF. The CDR3 DNA follows: TGTGCCAGCAGCGTAGCCGGGGGGGCTGGAAACACCATATATTTT.

The genes are TRBV5-1 and TRBJ2-7; 7 bases fit TRBD1. The CDR3 length is 14 residues. Trimming removed 6 bases from V and 3 bases from J; junction bases left unmatched: 9. The germline gives CDR1 SGHRS, CDR2 YFSETQ. CDR3 amino acids: CASTPGQKDYEQYF. For the CDR3, the DNA is TGCGCCAGCACTCCGGGACAGAAAGACTACGAGCAGTACTTC.

This clone occurred a few times. The chain joins TRBV2 to TRBJ2-3, with no clear D. V was pared by 4 bases and J by 0 bases, with 5 bases between. This CDR3 is built from 13 residues. The germline gives CDR1 SNHLY, CDR2 FYNNEI. The CDR3 DNA reads TGTGCCAGCAGTGCACTTAGCACAGATACGCAGTATTTT. Protein: CASSALSTDTQYF.

The rearrangement joins TRBV18 to TRBJ2-5; D gene unclear. The CDR3 is 15 residues long. Germline CDR1 is KGHSH and CDR2 is LQKENI. V lost 1 base and J lost 0, with 9 bases in between. The CDR3 DNA reads as TGTGCCAGCTCACCACAAGGAAGGAACCAAGAGACCCAGTACTTC. Protein: CASSPQGRNQETQYF.

The V call is TRBV28, the J call TRBJ1-1; TRBD1 agrees at 8 bases. CDR1 is MDHEN, CDR2 SYDVKM, per germline. This CDR3 is 17 amino acids long. V lost 2 bases, J lost 4 bases, and 12 bases stayed unmatched. The CDR3 region has the DNA TGTGCCAGCAGTTTACCCACCAGACAGGGGTGGAGCACTGAAGCTTTCTTT. This gives the protein CASSLPTRQGWSTEAFF.

The rearrangement links TRBV18 to TRBJ2-5; D is unresolved. CDR1 and CDR2 from the germline V gene are KGHSH and LQKENI. There are 12 residues in the CDR3. V lost 6 bases, J lost 5 bases, and 10 bases lay in between. In nucleotides, the CDR3 is TGTGCCAGCTCGACTTCCGGGGAGACCCAGTACTTC. Protein: CASSTSGETQYF.

This rearrangement joins TRBV6-5 to TRBJ2-1; D not certain. V gave up 9 bases and J gave up 5 bases, with 8 bases separating them. Germline CDR1 reads MNHEY; CDR2 reads SVGAGI. The CDR3 length is 11 residues. For the CDR3, the DNA is TGTGCCAGTCTCCGTAACAATGAGCAGTTCTTC. Its protein product is CASLRNNEQFF.

In this sample, this clone turned up a few times. The chain links TRBV4-2 to TRBJ2-1; tentatively, D is TRBD2 (5 bases). Trimming removed 0 bases from V and 8 bases from J, with 8 bases in between. CDR1 and CDR2 (germline): LGHNA, YNFKEQ. This CDR3 is built from 13 residues. The CDR3 coding sequence is TGTGCCAGCAGCCAAGAAGCCGGGGATGAGCAGTTCTTC. Residues: CASSQEAGDEQFF.

Here the CDR3 reads CASRRPSPRSGYTF. CDR3 bases: TGTGCCAGTAGGCGACCCAGCCCTCGTTCCGGCTACACCTTC. The chain employs TRBV19 and TRBJ1-2, with D hard to call. This CDR3 contains 14 residues. The ends were cut back, 6 bases at V and 8 bases at J, with 19 bases in the middle. CDR1 LNHDA and CDR2 SQIVND come from the germline V gene (reference sequence).

The chain uses TRBV5-1 and TRBJ2-7; 8 nucleotides match TRBD1. Germline V gene lookup returns CDR1 SGHRS and CDR2 YFSETQ. CDR3 length: 14 residues. The trim removed 3 bases at V and 3 bases at J, leaving 5 bases unmatched. The CDR3 loop reads CASSSTGGIYEQYF. The CDR3 region has the DNA TGCGCCAGCAGCTCAACAGGGGGGATCTACGAGCAGTACTTC.

The V call is TRBV6-4, the J call TRBJ1-1, with a tentative D call TRBD1 (5 bases). CDR1 and CDR2 from the germline V gene are MRHNA and SNTAGT. V lost 6 bases, J lost 5 bases, and 13 bases lay in between. This CDR3 is built from 13 residues. CDR3: CASRTDGGTEAFF. DNA of the CDR3: TGTGCCAGCAGAACCGACGGGGGGACTGAAGCTTTCTTT.

This chain links TRBV28 with TRBJ1-1; a possible D gene is TRBD1 (6 bases). V was pared by 3 bases and J by 5 bases, with 13 bases between. The CDR3 covers 14 residues. Germline lookup yields CDR1 MDHEN and CDR2 SYDVKM. The CDR3 here is CASSFGRGMTEAFF. CDR3 DNA sequence: TGTGCCAGCAGTTTCGGAAGGGGGATGACTGAAGCTTTCTTT.

The V gene is TRBV4-3, the J gene TRBJ2-7, with 9 positions matching TRBD1. Per germline, CDR1 LGHNA and CDR2 YSLEER. The CDR3 loop spans 14 amino acids. Germline trimming cut 4 bases from V and 6 bases from J; bases unmatched to any gene: 7. The CDR3 here is CASSPGTGRLEQYF. In nucleotides, the CDR3 is TGCGCCAGCAGCCCCGGGACAGGGAGGCTCGAGCAGTACTTC.

The chain carries TRBV11-2 and TRBJ2-3; possible D gene TRBD2, 6 bases. V was shortened by 5 bases and J by 2 bases, with 11 bases between the two germline ends. The CDR3 is made up of 14 amino acids. Germline V CDR1 and CDR2: SGHAT, FQNNGV. The CDR3 region has the DNA TGTGCCAGCAGCCCAGTAGCGGTCACAGATACGCAGTATTTT. Its protein product is CASSPVAVTDTQYF.

J is TRBJ2-5 and V is TRBV14, with a weak D call TRBD2 (6 bases). V lost 3 bases and J 1 base, leaving 9 bases between the germline ends. The germline CDR1 and CDR2 sequences are SGHDN and FVKESK. This CDR3 is 14 amino acids long. The CDR3 protein is CASSQMRGQETQYF. CDR3 DNA sequence: TGTGCCAGCAGCCAGATGCGGGGCCAAGAGACCCAGTACTTC.

CDR3 protein: CASSLYGQETQYF. CDR3 DNA: TGTGCCAGCAGCTTGTATGGCCAAGAGACCCAGTACTTC. The chain employs TRBV5-5 and TRBJ2-5; no definite D call. The V gene lost 1 base and the J gene lost 1 base, with 5 bases spanning the gap. Per the germline V gene, CDR1 is SGHKS and CDR2 is YYEKEE (reference sequence). The CDR3 sequence is 13 residues long.

The chain is built from TRBV2 and TRBJ2-3; no reliable D call. The V gene lost 6 bases and the J gene lost 2 bases, with 6 bases spanning the gap. The CDR3 totals 12 residues. Per the germline V gene, CDR1 is SNHLY and CDR2 is FYNNEI. CDR3 in DNA: TGTGCCAGCAGCCTCTCCACAGATACGCAGTATTTT. This gives the protein CASSLSTDTQYF.

The chain couples TRBV7-2 to TRBJ1-2; D is possibly TRBD1 (6 bases). Looked up from germline, CDR1 is SGHTA and CDR2 is FQGNSA. The V end lost 1 base, the J end lost 0 bases, and 12 bases lay between the germline ends. This CDR3 has 16 amino acids. The CDR3 spells CASSLDFGTPNYGYTF. In DNA form, the CDR3 reads TGTGCCAGCAGCTTAGATTTCGGGACACCTAACTATGGCTACACCTTC.

The chain combines TRBV19 with TRBJ1-2, with TRBD1 identical over 7 bases. Looked up from germline, CDR1 is LNHDA and CDR2 is SQIVND (reference sequence). The CDR3 is 13 residues long. V lost 6 bases, J lost 3 bases, and 4 bases stayed unmatched. CDR3 DNA sequence: TGTGCCAGTAGGCTCACAGGGGACTATGGCTACACCTTC. Its protein product is CASRLTGDYGYTF.

The V gene is TRBV7-3, the J gene TRBJ2-7; TRBD2 matches at 11 bases. The CDR3 contains 14 residues. With 4 bases clipped from V and 7 bases from J, the junction kept 6 bases outside the gene matches. Germline V gene sequence: CDR1 SGHTA, CDR2 FQGTGA. The CDR3 sequence: CASSSTSGGGEQYF. In DNA form, the CDR3 reads TGTGCCAGCAGCTCAACTAGCGGGGGTGGAGAGCAGTACTTC.